In its sample, the clone carrying this TCR beta chain was seen a few times. Via MiXCR, TCRdb re-called the 5' RACE reads, giving one row per CDR3 protein. The data hold a few hundred thousand distinct CDR3 sequences, with more than 3% observed a single time. This sample is part of a study of T cells after yellow fever vaccination. Germline CDR1 reads SNHLY; CDR2 reads FYNNEI. The CDR3 consists of 12 residues. The V and J ends lost 7 bases and 9 bases, in that order; junction bases with no gene match: 1. V gene TRBV2 combines with J gene TRBJ2-1, with TRBD2 identical over 12 bases. This sequence originates from a man between 18 and 35 years old who received the YFV17D yellow fever vaccine. This sample comprised CD4+ T cells sorted from PBMCs, obtained 10 days after the yellow fever booster vaccination. CDR3 in amino acids: CASTSGGGEQFF. CDR3 sequence (DNA): TGTGCCAGCACTAGCGGGGGGGGTGAGCAGTTCTTC. The complete variable domain, with remaining parts taken from reference TRBV2 and TRBJ2-1, reads EPEVTQTPSHQVTQMGQEVILRCVPISNHLYFYWYRQILGQKVEFLVSFYNNEISEKSEIFDDQFSVERPDGSNFTLKIRSTKLEDSAMYFCASTSGGGEQFFGPGTRLTVL.